The clone carrying this TCR beta chain was detected only a few times. Its antigen is unknown. The isolated RNA, all of it, was reverse transcribed, so expressed TCRB transcripts were what got sequenced. Method: immunoSEQ multiplex PCR; TCRdb's copy keeps in-frame clones and lacks some. The sample contains roughly 160,000 clones, about 8.1% of which appear only once. V gave up 5 bases and J gave up 4 bases, with 14 bases separating them. The CDR3 loop spans 14 amino acids. Germline V gene sequence: CDR1 MNHEY, CDR2 SVGAGI. CD4+ cells of the naive, central memory, regulatory and stem cell-like memory types were sorted via CD45RO/CCR7/CD25/CD127/CD95/CD27. Purity exceeded 95% in all sorted populations. This sample stems from a study of beta chain features in type 1 diabetes. General study results and limits: Moderately but significantly shorter TCRB CDR3s were found in Type 1 diabetes patients in all four CD4+ subsets.

The gene calls are TRBV6-5 and TRBJ1-2; no clear D. Sequences were obtained from central memory CD4+ T cells from blood. The receptor was derived from a woman aged 18 to 35 with type 1 diabetes. CDR3 loop: CASSPHSEGYGYTF. The DNA of the CDR3 is TGTGCCAGCAGTCCGCACAGCGAGGGCTATGGCTACACCTTC.